The rows below give T cell receptor beta chains drawn from one sample of a study of T-cell reconstitution after alpha-beta-depleted transplantation in children. Using its own MiXCR run on the PCR reads, TCRdb lists one record per CDR3 protein. The repertoire has more than 75,000 distinct CDR3 sequences, around 22% of them found once; the top ten carry roughly a fifth. This specimen was PBMCs, taken before TCRalphabeta/CD19-depleted stem cell transplant. Receptors originate from a boy younger than 10 with acute lymphoblastic leukemia, due to receive a stem cell transplant. CDR3s include the opening cysteine and the closing phenylalanine or tryptophan. Each record gives: clone size, J gene, V gene, D gene, CDR3 protein, CDR3 DNA. The D gene is left open where the match is weak. Not all rows give a size; the values are once, few, many and, for expanded clones, a class.

clone size: many; J gene: TRBJ2-3; V gene: TRBV10-3; D gene: TRBD2; CDR3 protein: CAIAGLAEGPKEQYF; CDR3 DNA: TGTGCCATCGCGGGACTAGCGGAGGGGCCGAAAGAGCAGTATTTT
clone size: .; J gene: TRBJ2-7; V gene: TRBV7-2; D gene: .; CDR3 protein: CASATGDEQYF; CDR3 DNA: TGTGCCTCAGCAACGGGGGACGAGCAGTACTTC
clone size: .; J gene: TRBJ2-6; V gene: TRBV11-2; D gene: TRBD2; CDR3 protein: CASSLVSSGNSGANVLTF; CDR3 DNA: TGTGCCAGCAGCTTAGTATCTAGCGGAAACTCTGGGGCCAACGTCCTGACTTTC
clone size: many; J gene: TRBJ2-7; V gene: TRBV5-1; D gene: TRBD2; CDR3 protein: CASSLLAEINEQYF; CDR3 DNA: TGCGCCAGCAGCTTGCTAGCGGAGATCAACGAGCAGTACTTC
clone size: few; J gene: TRBJ2-1; V gene: TRBV2; D gene: TRBD2; CDR3 protein: CASSEVTSGGGEQFF; CDR3 DNA: TGTGCCAGCAGTGAAGTGACTAGCGGAGGAGGGGAGCAGTTCTTC
clone size: .; J gene: TRBJ2-7; V gene: TRBV28; D gene: .; CDR3 protein: CASSRSGLSHEQYF; CDR3 DNA: TGTGCCAGCAGCCGCAGCGGATTGTCCCACGAGCAGTACTTC
clone size: few; J gene: TRBJ1-1; V gene: TRBV7-8; D gene: .; CDR3 protein: CASSNRRVNTEAFF; CDR3 DNA: TGTGCCAGCAGCAACCGCAGGGTAAACACTGAAGCTTTCTTT
clone size: .; J gene: TRBJ2-2; V gene: TRBV3-1; D gene: TRBD2; CDR3 protein: CASSLDGSGRADTGELFF; CDR3 DNA: TGTGCCAGCAGCCTAGATGGTAGCGGGAGGGCCGACACCGGGGAGCTGTTTTTT
clone size: many; J gene: TRBJ2-1; V gene: TRBV7-6; D gene: .; CDR3 protein: CASSPARGYNEQFF; CDR3 DNA: TGTGCCAGCAGCCCAGCCCGGGGGTACAATGAGCAGTTCTTC
clone size: few; J gene: TRBJ2-1; V gene: TRBV28; D gene: .; CDR3 protein: CASSFVIEQFF; CDR3 DNA: TGTGCCAGCAGTTTCGTGATAGAGCAGTTCTTC
clone size: .; J gene: TRBJ2-2; V gene: TRBV5-6; D gene: .; CDR3 protein: CASSLGITTGELFF; CDR3 DNA: TGTGCCAGCAGCTTGGGGATAACAACCGGGGAGCTGTTTTTT
clone size: .; J gene: TRBJ2-1; V gene: TRBV20-1; D gene: TRBD2; CDR3 protein: CSARDIQSGRGEQFF; CDR3 DNA: TGCAGTGCTAGAGATATCCAGTCCGGGAGGGGTGAGCAGTTCTTC
clone size: few; J gene: TRBJ1-1; V gene: TRBV7-8; D gene: .; CDR3 protein: CASRSMGRMNTEAFF; CDR3 DNA: TGTGCCAGCAGATCAATGGGGCGCATGAACACTGAAGCTTTCTTT
clone size: few; J gene: TRBJ1-1; V gene: TRBV29-1; D gene: .; CDR3 protein: CSAESTEAFF; CDR3 DNA: TGCAGCGCAGAATCCACTGAAGCTTTCTTT
clone size: .; J gene: TRBJ2-2; V gene: TRBV7-8; D gene: .; CDR3 protein: CASRRAEGAGELFF; CDR3 DNA: TGTGCCAGCAGGCGAGCGGAGGGTGCCGGGGAGCTGTTTTTT
clone size: few; J gene: TRBJ2-1; V gene: TRBV6-4; D gene: TRBD2; CDR3 protein: CASSPNELAESSYNEQFF; CDR3 DNA: TGTGCCAGCAGTCCCAACGAACTAGCGGAGAGCTCCTACAATGAGCAGTTCTTC
clone size: once; J gene: TRBJ1-1; V gene: TRBV7-9; D gene: .; CDR3 protein: CASSLAGRWVAEAFF; CDR3 DNA: TGTGCCAGCAGCTTAGCGGGGAGATGGGTCGCTGAAGCTTTCTTT
clone size: .; J gene: TRBJ2-1; V gene: TRBV14; D gene: TRBD1; CDR3 protein: CASSQYRGMDEQFF; CDR3 DNA: TGTGCCAGCAGCCAATACAGGGGAATGGATGAGCAGTTCTTC
clone size: few; J gene: TRBJ1-6; V gene: TRBV20-1; D gene: TRBD1; CDR3 protein: CSAIDRAISPLHF; CDR3 DNA: TGCAGTGCTATCGACAGGGCGATTTCACCCCTCCACTTT
clone size: many; J gene: TRBJ2-2; V gene: TRBV20-1; D gene: .; CDR3 protein: CSARAGLGTGELFF; CDR3 DNA: TGCAGTGCTAGGGCGGGATTGGGCACCGGGGAGCTGTTTTTT
clone size: .; J gene: TRBJ2-7; V gene: TRBV12-3/TRBV12-4; D gene: .; CDR3 protein: CASSRTSSYEQYF; CDR3 DNA: TGTGCCAGCAGTCGGACGAGCTCCTACGAGCAGTACTTC
clone size: few; J gene: TRBJ2-3; V gene: TRBV29-1; D gene: .; CDR3 protein: CSVETPDTDTQYF; CDR3 DNA: TGCAGCGTTGAAACGCCCGACACAGATACGCAGTATTTT
clone size: few; J gene: TRBJ2-2; V gene: TRBV27; D gene: TRBD1; CDR3 protein: CASSFWDRGRPGELFF; CDR3 DNA: TGTGCCAGCAGTTTCTGGGACAGGGGGCGTCCCGGGGAGCTGTTTTTT
clone size: few; J gene: TRBJ2-1; V gene: TRBV5-1; D gene: .; CDR3 protein: CASSLPGAGLFCF; CDR3 DNA: TGCGCCAGCAGCCTACCGGGGGCCGGCCTGTTCTGCTTC
clone size: .; J gene: TRBJ2-7; V gene: TRBV7-9; D gene: .; CDR3 protein: CAGGLSSYEQYF; CDR3 DNA: TGTGCCGGCGGATTAAGCTCCTACGAGCAGTACTTC
clone size: .; J gene: TRBJ1-6; V gene: TRBV5-6; D gene: .; CDR3 protein: CASSFLGASNSPLHF; CDR3 DNA: TGTGCCAGCAGCTTCCTAGGGGCTAGCAATTCACCCCTCCACTTT
clone size: .; J gene: TRBJ2-1; V gene: TRBV12-3/TRBV12-4; D gene: TRBD1; CDR3 protein: CASSYAGTGANEQFF; CDR3 DNA: TGTGCCAGCAGTTACGCCGGGACAGGGGCCAATGAGCAGTTCTTC
clone size: .; J gene: TRBJ2-2; V gene: TRBV3-1; D gene: .; CDR3 protein: CASSSYRAGELFF; CDR3 DNA: TGTGCCAGCAGCTCGTACAGGGCCGGGGAGCTGTTTTTT
clone size: .; J gene: TRBJ1-3; V gene: TRBV18; D gene: .; CDR3 protein: CASSRTRSGNTIYF; CDR3 DNA: TGTGCCAGCTCACGAACCCGCTCTGGAAACACCATATATTTT
clone size: .; J gene: TRBJ1-1; V gene: TRBV27; D gene: TRBD1; CDR3 protein: CASSPVDRRNTEAFF; CDR3 DNA: TGTGCCAGCAGTCCGGTGGACAGGAGGAACACTGAAGCTTTCTTT
clone size: .; J gene: TRBJ2-2; V gene: TRBV5-1; D gene: TRBD2; CDR3 protein: CASSFREVTNTGELFF; CDR3 DNA: TGCGCCAGCAGCTTCCGGGAGGTCACTAACACCGGGGAGCTGTTTTTT
clone size: many; J gene: TRBJ1-5; V gene: TRBV5-5; D gene: .; CDR3 protein: CASSLFPWAPFPPQHF; CDR3 DNA: TGTGCCAGCAGCTTGTTTCCTTGGGCCCCCTTTCCGCCCCAGCATTTT
clone size: many; J gene: TRBJ1-4; V gene: TRBV5-1; D gene: TRBD1; CDR3 protein: CASRGQQTTNEKLFF; CDR3 DNA: TGCGCCAGCAGGGGACAGCAGACAACTAATGAAAAACTGTTTTTT
clone size: many; J gene: TRBJ2-7; V gene: TRBV7-2; D gene: .; CDR3 protein: CASSLGVSSYEQYF; CDR3 DNA: TGTGCCAGCAGCTTAGGCGTAAGCTCCTACGAGCAGTACTTC
clone size: .; J gene: TRBJ2-5; V gene: TRBV15; D gene: .; CDR3 protein: CATSREASPETQYF; CDR3 DNA: TGTGCCACCAGCAGAGAAGCTAGCCCAGAGACCCAGTACTTC
clone size: few; J gene: TRBJ2-3; V gene: TRBV7-8; D gene: .; CDR3 protein: CASSLASGAQADTQYF; CDR3 DNA: TGTGCCAGCAGCTTAGCTAGCGGAGCGCAGGCAGATACGCAGTATTTT
clone size: .; J gene: TRBJ2-1; V gene: TRBV7-2; D gene: .; CDR3 protein: CASSQTSSKQFF; CDR3 DNA: TGTGCCAGCAGCCAAACTAGCTCAAAGCAGTTCTTC
clone size: few; J gene: TRBJ1-1; V gene: TRBV5-1; D gene: .; CDR3 protein: CASTKDTEAFF; CDR3 DNA: TGCGCCAGCACGAAGGACACTGAAGCTTTCTTT
clone size: few; J gene: TRBJ2-5; V gene: TRBV28; D gene: .; CDR3 protein: CASRDYRGQETQYF; CDR3 DNA: TGTGCCAGCAGGGATTACCGGGGCCAAGAGACCCAGTACTTC
clone size: .; J gene: TRBJ2-7; V gene: TRBV29-1; D gene: TRBD2; CDR3 protein: CSVAGTKSEQYF; CDR3 DNA: TGCAGCGTTGCCGGGACTAAGTCCGAGCAGTACTTC
clone size: .; J gene: TRBJ2-5; V gene: TRBV21-1; D gene: .; CDR3 protein: CASSKVYRKETQYF; CDR3 DNA: TGTGCCAGCAGCAAAGTTTACCGAAAAGAGACCCAGTACTTC
clone size: few; J gene: TRBJ2-2; V gene: TRBV28; D gene: .; CDR3 protein: CASSWSSYTGELFF; CDR3 DNA: TGTGCCAGCAGTTGGTCAAGCTACACCGGGGAGCTGTTTTTT
clone size: .; J gene: TRBJ2-1; V gene: TRBV7-9; D gene: .; CDR3 protein: CASSLAPGSGPRNEQFF; CDR3 DNA: TGTGCCAGCAGCTTAGCCCCGGGAAGCGGACCTCGGAATGAGCAGTTCTTC